This T cell receptor beta chain was recorded in a study of CD8 T cells in Susac syndrome. V dropped 5 bases and J dropped 3; count of bases not matched to a gene: 12. The length of the CDR3 is 15 residues. CDR1 is SQVTM, CDR2 ANQGSEA, per germline. After extraction with the RNeasy kit, about 0.5 to 1 ug of the RNA was reverse transcribed using random hexamers. TCRdb re-called the immunoSEQ multiplex PCR reads through MiXCR, storing one row per CDR3 protein. The repertoire holds about 190,000 distinct CDR3 sequences, with around 95% as singletons. CD8+ and CD4+ blood T cells underwent TCR beta sequencing.

This chain uses TRBV29-1 with TRBJ2-5; 7 positions match TRBD2. This TCR was sampled from a human donor with Susac syndrome. The sample consisted of CD4+ T cells from PBMCs. The CDR3 nucleotides are TGCAGCGTTAAACGGGGCGGCGGGACTAAAGAGACCCAGTACTTC. It specifies CSVKRGGGTKETQYF. Full variable domain (missing parts from reference TRBV29-1 and TRBJ2-5): SAVISQKPSRDICQRGTSLTIQCQVDSQVTMMFWYRQQPGQSLTLIATANQGSEATYESGFVIDKFPISRPNLTFSTLTVSNMSPEDSSIYLCSVKRGGGTKETQYFGPGTRLLVL.